This T cell receptor (beta chain) was sequenced for a study of OX40 agonist ivuxolimab in advanced cancers. The wider study: Patients were dosed intravenously with ivuxolimab at 0.01 to 10 mg/kg every 2 weeks.

V lost 4 bases and J 7 bases, leaving 17 bases between the germline ends. Germline V lookup: CDR1 MDHEN, CDR2 SYDVKM. CDR3 length equals 15 residues. The repertoire was sequenced with immunoSEQ multiplex PCR; TCRdb's copy has only in-frame clones and lacks some. The sample holds over 45,000 clones, around 83% seen once. The source material was CD4+ or CD8+ T cells sorted from blood, sampled in a trial of the OX40 agonist ivuxolimab. The clonotype comes from an adult with an advanced solid tumor such as melanoma, head and neck, liver or kidney cancer. The V call is TRBV28, the J call TRBJ2-1; a weak D match, TRBD2 (6 bases). CDR3 residues: CASSYPGGPSNEQFF. Written as DNA, the CDR3 is TGTGCCAGCAGTTATCCCGGAGGGCCTAGTAATGAGCAGTTCTTC. Full variable domain (outside the CDR3, taken from reference TRBV28 and TRBJ2-1): DVKVTQSSRYLVKRTGEKVFLECVQDMDHENMFWYRQDPGLGLRLIYFSYDVKMKEKGDIPEGYSVSREKKERFSLILESASTNQTSMYLCASSYPGGPSNEQFFGPGTRLTVL.